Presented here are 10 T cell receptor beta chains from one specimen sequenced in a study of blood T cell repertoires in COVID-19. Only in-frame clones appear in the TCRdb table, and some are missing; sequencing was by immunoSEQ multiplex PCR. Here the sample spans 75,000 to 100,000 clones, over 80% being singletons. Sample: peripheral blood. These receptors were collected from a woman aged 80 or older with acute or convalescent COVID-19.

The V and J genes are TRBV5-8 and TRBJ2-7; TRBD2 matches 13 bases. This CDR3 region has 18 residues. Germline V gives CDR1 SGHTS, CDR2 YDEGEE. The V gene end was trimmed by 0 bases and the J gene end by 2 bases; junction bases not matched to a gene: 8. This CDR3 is CASSLGVLAGGPAYEQYF. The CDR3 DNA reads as TGTGCCAGCAGCTTGGGGGTACTAGCGGGAGGGCCGGCCTACGAGCAGTACTTC.

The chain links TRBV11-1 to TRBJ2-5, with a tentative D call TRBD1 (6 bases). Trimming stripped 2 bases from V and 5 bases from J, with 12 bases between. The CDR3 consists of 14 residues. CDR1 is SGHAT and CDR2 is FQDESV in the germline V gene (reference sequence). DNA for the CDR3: TGTGCCAGCAGCTTAAACCCCGACAGGGAGACCCAGTACTTC. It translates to CASSLNPDRETQYF.

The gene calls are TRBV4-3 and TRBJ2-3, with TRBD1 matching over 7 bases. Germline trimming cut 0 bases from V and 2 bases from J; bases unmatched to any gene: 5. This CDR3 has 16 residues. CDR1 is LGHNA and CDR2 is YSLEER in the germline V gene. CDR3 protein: CASSQDSGQPTDTQYF. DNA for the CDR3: TGCGCCAGCAGCCAAGATTCGGGACAGCCCACAGATACGCAGTATTTT.

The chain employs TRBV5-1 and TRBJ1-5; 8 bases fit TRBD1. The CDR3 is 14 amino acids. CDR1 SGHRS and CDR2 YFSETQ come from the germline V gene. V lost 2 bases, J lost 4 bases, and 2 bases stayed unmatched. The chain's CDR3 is CASSLTGGNQPQHF. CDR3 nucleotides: TGCGCCAGCAGCTTAACAGGGGGAAATCAGCCCCAGCATTTT. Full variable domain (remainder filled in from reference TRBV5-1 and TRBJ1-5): KAGVTQTPRYLIKTRGQQVTLSCSPISGHRSVSWYQQTPGQGLQFLFEYFSETQRNKGNFPGRFSGRQFSNSRSEMNVSTLELGDSALYLCASSLTGGNQPQHFGDGTRLSIL.

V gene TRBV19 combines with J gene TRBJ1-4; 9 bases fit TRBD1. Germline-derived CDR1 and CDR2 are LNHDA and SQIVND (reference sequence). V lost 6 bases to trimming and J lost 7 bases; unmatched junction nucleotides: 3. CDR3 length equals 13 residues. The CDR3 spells CASSGQGIEKLFF. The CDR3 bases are TGTGCCAGTAGCGGACAGGGGATTGAAAAACTGTTTTTT.

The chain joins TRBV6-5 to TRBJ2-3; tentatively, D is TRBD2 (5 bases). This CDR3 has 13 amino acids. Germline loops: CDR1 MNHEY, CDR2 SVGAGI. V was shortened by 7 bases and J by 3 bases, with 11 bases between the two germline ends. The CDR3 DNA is TGTGCCAGCACCACGGGAAGTACAGATACGCAGTATTTT. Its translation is CASTTGSTDTQYF.

For the CDR3, the DNA is TGTGCCAGCAGCCTAGCGGGGAGCTCCTACAATGAGCAGTTCTTC. This translates into CASSLAGSSYNEQFF. This rearrangement joins TRBV6-6 to TRBJ2-1, with 9 nucleotides matching TRBD2. Germline trimming cut 6 bases from V and 0 bases from J; bases unmatched to any gene: 3. Germline V gene lookup returns CDR1 MNHNY and CDR2 SVGAGI (reference sequence). The CDR3 sequence is 15 residues long.

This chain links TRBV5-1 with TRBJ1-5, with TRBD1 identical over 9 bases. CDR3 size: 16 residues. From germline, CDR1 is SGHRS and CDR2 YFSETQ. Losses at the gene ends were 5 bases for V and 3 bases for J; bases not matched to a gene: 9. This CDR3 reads CASRSPDRGNNQPQHF. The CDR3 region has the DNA TGCGCCAGCAGATCCCCGGACAGGGGAAACAATCAGCCCCAGCATTTT.

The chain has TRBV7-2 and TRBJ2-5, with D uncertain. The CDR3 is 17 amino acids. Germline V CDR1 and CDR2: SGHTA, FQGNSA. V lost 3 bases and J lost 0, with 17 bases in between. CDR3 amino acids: CASSFLRQRAYQETQYF. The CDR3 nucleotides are TGTGCCAGCAGCTTCCTGCGGCAGCGAGCGTACCAAGAGACCCAGTACTTC.

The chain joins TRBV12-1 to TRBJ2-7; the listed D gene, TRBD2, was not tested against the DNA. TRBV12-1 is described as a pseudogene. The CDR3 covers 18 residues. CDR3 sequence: CASSLSFPGGFPSYEQYF. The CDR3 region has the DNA TGTGCCAGCAGCTTAAGTTTCCCGGGAGGATTCCCCTCCTACGAGCAGTACTTC.